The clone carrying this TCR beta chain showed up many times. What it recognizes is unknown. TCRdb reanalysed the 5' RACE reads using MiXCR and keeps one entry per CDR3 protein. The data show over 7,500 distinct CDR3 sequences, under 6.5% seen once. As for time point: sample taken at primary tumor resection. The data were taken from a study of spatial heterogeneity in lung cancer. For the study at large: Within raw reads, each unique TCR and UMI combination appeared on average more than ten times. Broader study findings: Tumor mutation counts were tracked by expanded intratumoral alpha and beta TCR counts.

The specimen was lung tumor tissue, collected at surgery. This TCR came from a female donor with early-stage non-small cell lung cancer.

The CDR3 DNA follows: TGCGCCAGCAGCTTGGAGCTTGGCTACGAGCAGTACGTC. Protein product: CASSLELGYEQYV. This chain joins TRBV5-1 and TRBJ2-7; D is ambiguous. Germline V CDR1 and CDR2: SGHRS, YFSETQ. There are 13 residues in the CDR3. The germline V and J ends were trimmed by 0 bases and 3 bases, with 7 bases remaining between them.